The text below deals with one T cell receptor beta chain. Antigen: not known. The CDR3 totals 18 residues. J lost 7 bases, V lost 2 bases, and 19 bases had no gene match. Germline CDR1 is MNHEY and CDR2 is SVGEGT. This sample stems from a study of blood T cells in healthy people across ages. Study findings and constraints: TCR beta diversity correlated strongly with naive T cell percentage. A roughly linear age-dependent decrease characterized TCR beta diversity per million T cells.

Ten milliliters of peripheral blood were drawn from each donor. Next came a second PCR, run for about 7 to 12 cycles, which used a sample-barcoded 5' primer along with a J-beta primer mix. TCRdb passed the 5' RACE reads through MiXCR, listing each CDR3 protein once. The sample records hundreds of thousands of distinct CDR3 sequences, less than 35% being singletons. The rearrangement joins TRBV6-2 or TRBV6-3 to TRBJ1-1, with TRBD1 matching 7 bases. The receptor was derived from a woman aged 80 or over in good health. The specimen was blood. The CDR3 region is CASSYLTTGSRGTNEAFF. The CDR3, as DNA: TGTGCCAGCAGTTACCTAACGACAGGGTCAAGGGGGACGAATGAAGCTTTCTTT.